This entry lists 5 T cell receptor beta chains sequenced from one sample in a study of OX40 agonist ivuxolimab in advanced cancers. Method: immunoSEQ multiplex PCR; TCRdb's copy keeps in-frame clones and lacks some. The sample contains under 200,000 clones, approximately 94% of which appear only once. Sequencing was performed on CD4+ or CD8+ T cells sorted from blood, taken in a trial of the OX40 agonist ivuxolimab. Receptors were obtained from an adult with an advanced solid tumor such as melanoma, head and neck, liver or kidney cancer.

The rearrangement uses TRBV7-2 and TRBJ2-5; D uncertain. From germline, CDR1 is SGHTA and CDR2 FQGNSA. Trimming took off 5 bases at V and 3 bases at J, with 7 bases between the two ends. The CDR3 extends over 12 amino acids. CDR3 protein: CASSPSEETQYF. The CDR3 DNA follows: TGTGCCAGCAGCCCAAGTGAAGAGACCCAGTACTTC.

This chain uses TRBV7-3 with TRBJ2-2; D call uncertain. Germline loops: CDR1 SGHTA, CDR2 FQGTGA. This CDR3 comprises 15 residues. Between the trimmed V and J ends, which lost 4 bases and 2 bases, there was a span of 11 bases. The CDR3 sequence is CASSSLSPNTGELFF. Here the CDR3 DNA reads TGTGCCAGCAGCTCCCTTAGTCCCAACACCGGGGAGCTGTTTTTT.

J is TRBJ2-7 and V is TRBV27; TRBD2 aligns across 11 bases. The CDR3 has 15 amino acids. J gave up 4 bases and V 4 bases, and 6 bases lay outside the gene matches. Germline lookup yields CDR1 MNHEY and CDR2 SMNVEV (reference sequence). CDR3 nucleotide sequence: TGTGCCAGCAGTTCGTCACTAGCGGGGGAGTACGAGCAGTACTTC. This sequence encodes CASSSSLAGEYEQYF.

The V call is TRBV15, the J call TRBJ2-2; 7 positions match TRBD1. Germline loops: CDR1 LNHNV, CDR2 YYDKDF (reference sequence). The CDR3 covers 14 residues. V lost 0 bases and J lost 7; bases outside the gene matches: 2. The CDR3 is CATSREQGFGELFF. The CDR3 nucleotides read TGTGCCACCAGCAGAGAACAGGGGTTCGGGGAGCTGTTTTTT.

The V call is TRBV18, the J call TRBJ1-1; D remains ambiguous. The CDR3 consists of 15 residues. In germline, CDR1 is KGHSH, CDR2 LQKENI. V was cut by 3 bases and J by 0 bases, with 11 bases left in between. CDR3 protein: CASSPPGGLNTEAFF. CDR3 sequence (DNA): TGTGCCAGCTCACCGCCCGGCGGATTGAACACTGAAGCTTTCTTT.